The 4 T cell receptor beta chains below all came from one sample that was sequenced in a study of T-cell memory formation after mild COVID-19. TCRdb used MiXCR to reprocess the 5' RACE reads, holding one entry per CDR3 protein. The data contain just under 150,000 distinct CDR3 sequences, about 6% of them seen just once; the ten biggest clones take up approximately 2.2%. Sequenced material: PBMCs or a T cell subset sorted from them (not recorded which). These receptors all come from an adult woman who had mild COVID-19 (a few samples of this study predate the infection). Cell type and time point are not known.

There are a few counts of this clonotype. The rearrangement uses TRBV24-1 and TRBJ2-1, with D maybe TRBD1 (6 bases). The germline V gene has CDR1 KGHDR and CDR2 SFDVKD. V was trimmed by 6 bases and J by 2 bases, leaving 10 bases between them. The CDR3 contains 14 residues. This CDR3 is CATSPGATYNEQFF. The CDR3 nucleotides read TGTGCCACCAGTCCAGGGGCAACCTACAATGAGCAGTTCTTC.

V gene TRBV7-2 combines with J gene TRBJ2-7, with a possible D match to TRBD1 (6 bases). The V end lost 5 bases, the J end lost 4 bases, and 15 bases lay between the germline ends. Looked up from germline, CDR1 is SGHTA and CDR2 is FQGNSA. CDR3 length: 14 residues. CDR3 coding DNA: TGTGCCAGCAGCATACAGGGTGGTCTTTACGAGCAGTACTTC. This codes for CASSIQGGLYEQYF. Combining the CDR3 with reference TRBV7-2 and TRBJ2-7 gives the whole variable domain GAGVSQSPSNKVTEKGKDVELRCDPISGHTALYWYRQSLGQGLEFLIYFQGNSAPDKSGLPSDRFSAERTGGSVSTLTIQRTQQEDSAVYLCASSIQGGLYEQYFGPGTRLTVT.

This clonotype occurred a few times. The J gene is TRBJ1-1, the V gene TRBV29-1; a weak D match, TRBD1 (5 bases). The CDR3 spans 14 residues. Germline values: CDR1 SQVTM, CDR2 ANQGSEA. Trimming cost V 2 bases and J 0 bases, with 10 bases left between them. CDR3 region: CSVERAGMNTEAFF. The CDR3, as DNA: TGCAGCGTTGAACGGGCAGGGATGAACACTGAAGCTTTCTTT.

On this clonotype itself: Its ends do not fully match the called genes, so a read error is possible. The J gene is TRBJ1-2, the V gene TRBV18, with a possible D match to TRBD1 (5 bases). CDR3 length: 16 amino acids. CDR1 and CDR2 (germline): KGHSH, LQKENI. CDR3 sequence reads: CASSPLGEGRNYGYTF. The DNA for the CDR3 is TGTGCCAGCTCCCCACTCGGAGAGGGGCGTAACTATGGCTACACCTTC.